This T cell receptor (beta chain) was identified during a study of human T cells and chemical hapten exposure. Regarding time point: patch test 3, about 24 weeks after DPC sensitization. Treatment described: therapeutic diphenylcyclopropenone sensitization with weekly scalp DPC. Extraction yielded total RNA from whole blood (unfractionated). Per the authors' pipeline: Sampled TCR counts reached a median of 95,638 per sample, with values ranging from about 20,000 to 700,000. TCRdb processed the RACE reads anew with MiXCR; each CDR3 protein has one entry. TCRdb, not the original authors, processed these V and J calls. The table records about 120,000 distinct CDR3 sequences, about 11% of them present only once. Sequenced here: whole blood, sampled in connection with sensitization to the hapten diphenylcyclopropenone (DPC). The source of this sequence is a woman between 50 and 59 years old with alopecia areata. Some clones in this sample may be carry-over from other donors' samples.

The CDR3 spells CASSPRQGQGSPLHF. The DNA of the CDR3 is TGTGCCAGCAGTCCCCGACAGGGTCAGGGATCACCCCTCCACTTT. The chain carries TRBV27 and TRBJ1-6; 7 bases line up with TRBD1. V dropped 5 bases and J dropped 10; count of bases not matched to a gene: 11. Germline V gene data show CDR1 as MNHEY and CDR2 as SMNVEV (reference sequence). This CDR3 spans 15 amino acids.